One and the same sample provided the 31 T cell receptor beta chains below, sequenced in a study of CD8+CD57+ T cells in acquired aplastic anemia. By flow cytometry, patients selected for sequencing had shown an expansion of CD8+CD57+ cells. Investigators profiled TCR beta VDJ and CDR3 from genomic DNA template. MiXCR, run by TCRdb on the reads, gives a single entry per CDR3 protein. This sample yields hundreds of thousands of distinct CDR3 sequences, of which approximately 32% are seen a single time; roughly 0.8% belongs to the top ten. Sequences were obtained from sorted CD4+, CD8+, or CD8+CD57+ T cells (not recorded which) from PBMCs. The source is a human donor with aplastic anemia.

V usage is TRBV5-1 and J usage is TRBJ2-5; D might be TRBD1 (6 bases). Trimming removed 0 bases from V and 5 bases from J, with 20 bases in between. The germline V gene has CDR1 SGHRS and CDR2 YFSETQ. CDR3 size: 17 residues. Here the CDR3 DNA reads TGCGCCAGCAGCTTGGCCGGCTCAGGGGCGCGGATGGAGACCCAGTACTTC. Translation gives CASSLAGSGARMETQYF.

A few counts support this clonotype. The chain has TRBV14 and TRBJ2-7; 9 bases line up with TRBD1. CDR3 length equals 16 residues. V lost 3 bases and J lost 4; bases outside the gene matches: 10. Germline loops: CDR1 SGHDN, CDR2 FVKESK. CDR3 residues: CASSQKIWTGEYEQYF. The DNA of the CDR3 is TGTGCCAGCAGCCAGAAAATTTGGACAGGGGAATACGAGCAGTACTTC.

About this clonotype itself: An end of the junction does not agree with germline; a read error may underlie this. V gene TRBV7-2 combines with J gene TRBJ1-1; D gene ambiguous. Germline CDR1 and CDR2: SGHTA and FQGNSA. CDR3 size: 13 residues. CDR3 coding DNA: TGTGCCAGCAGCTTACCTGGACTGACGACGAAATACTTT. Translation gives CASSLPGLTTKYF.

V gene TRBV20-1 combines with J gene TRBJ1-2; 7 nucleotides align to TRBD1. The ends lost 5 bases at V and 2 bases at J; junction bases unmatched: 5. This CDR3 is built from 13 residues. Looked up from germline, CDR1 is DFQATT and CDR2 is SNEGSKA (reference sequence). The CDR3 protein is CSASTGQNYGYTF. The CDR3 DNA is TGCAGTGCTTCCACGGGACAGAACTATGGCTACACCTTC.

There are a few counts of this clonotype. The chain has TRBV11-2 and TRBJ1-1, with unresolved D. CDR1 is SGHAT, CDR2 FQNNGV, per germline. Trimming removed 5 bases from V and 3 bases from J, with 13 bases in between. CDR3 size: 14 residues. The CDR3 DNA sequence: TGTGCCAGCAGCCCGGACGGATACTACACTGAAGCTTTCTTT. Encoded protein: CASSPDGYYTEAFF.

The chain carries TRBV20-1 and TRBJ2-3; 7 positions agree with TRBD2. After removal of 5 bases from V and 2 bases from J, the junction contained 10 bases not matched to a gene. There are 15 residues in the CDR3. Germline V lookup: CDR1 DFQATT, CDR2 SNEGSKA (reference sequence). CDR3 bases: TGCAGTGCTGCAGATTCTAGCGGTTACACAGATACGCAGTATTTT. Translating it yields CSAADSSGYTDTQYF.

The CDR3 loop is CASSPNMLPLNNEQFF. As DNA, the CDR3 is TGTGCCAGCAGCCCTAATATGCTTCCACTAAACAATGAGCAGTTCTTC. V is TRBV9 and J is TRBJ2-1, with D unresolved. CDR1 SGDLS and CDR2 YYNGEE come from the germline V gene. The CDR3 sequence is 16 residues long. V dropped 4 bases and J dropped 5 bases, with 19 bases sitting between them.

This clonotype was picked up a small number of times. The rearrangement uses TRBV2 and TRBJ2-7, with TRBD1 identical over 10 bases. J lost 4 bases, V lost 6 bases, and 9 bases had no gene match. The germline V gene has CDR1 SNHLY and CDR2 FYNNEI. The CDR3 contains 15 residues. The CDR3 spells CASSNDRGRTYEQYF. CDR3 DNA: TGTGCCAGCAGCAATGACAGGGGGCGAACTTACGAGCAGTACTTC.

The V call is TRBV11-3, the J call TRBJ2-1; 9 nucleotides line up with TRBD2. V lost 1 base and J lost 9; bases outside the gene matches: 1. The length of the CDR3 is 13 residues. Per germline, CDR1 SGHNT and CDR2 YENEEA. The CDR3: CASSLGTSVEQFF. The CDR3 nucleotides are TGTGCCAGCAGCTTAGGGACTAGCGTTGAGCAGTTCTTC.

As regards this clonotype: This could be a read error, since a much larger clone is one nucleotide away. The rearrangement joins TRBV7-2 to TRBJ2-7; 7 nucleotides agree with TRBD2. CDR3 length: 14 amino acids. The trim removed 3 bases at V and 2 bases at J, leaving 4 bases unmatched. Germline CDR1 reads SGHTA; CDR2 reads FQGNSA. The CDR3 nucleotides read TGTGCCAGCAGCTTTTCCAGCGGGGCCTACGAGCAGTACTTC. Translated, it gives CASSFSSGAYEQYF. Filled out from reference TRBV7-2 and TRBJ2-7, the complete variable domain reads GAGVSQSPSNKVTEKGKDVELRCDPISGHTALYWYRQSLGQGLEFLIYFQGNSAPDKSGLPSDRFSAERTGGSVSTLTIQRTQQEDSAVYLCASSFSSGAYEQYFGPGTRLTVT.

The V and J genes are TRBV19 and TRBJ1-2, with 7 bases matching TRBD1. Germline V gene data show CDR1 as LNHDA and CDR2 as SQIVND (reference sequence). V trimming: 11 bases; J trimming: 6 bases; junction bases outside the gene matches: 15. This CDR3 is built from 14 residues. The CDR3: CAWGTPGQVDGYTF. The DNA of the CDR3 is TGTGCCTGGGGGACACCTGGACAGGTTGATGGCTACACCTTC. The full variable domain, completed using reference TRBV19 and TRBJ1-2, is DGGITQSPKYLFRKEGQNVTLSCEQNLNHDAMYWYRQDPGQGLRLIYYSQIVNDFQKGDIAEGYSVSREKKESFPLTVTSAQKNPTAFYLCAWGTPGQVDGYTFGSGTRLTVV.

This clonotype occurred a few times. V is TRBV6-2 or TRBV6-3 and J is TRBJ2-7; the match to TRBD2 covers 9 bases. V lost 6 bases to trimming and J lost 2 bases; unmatched junction nucleotides: 8. The CDR3 consists of 15 residues. Germline V CDR1 and CDR2: MNHEY, SVGEGT. CDR3 sequence reads: CASRSLAGGPYEQYF. In DNA, the CDR3 is TGTGCCAGCAGATCTCTTGCGGGGGGGCCCTACGAGCAGTACTTC.

V gene TRBV20-1 combines with J gene TRBJ2-3; D is uncertain. The CDR3 loop spans 17 amino acids. Germline loops: CDR1 DFQATT, CDR2 SNEGSKA (reference sequence). The ends were cut back, 6 bases at V and 4 bases at J, with 26 bases in the middle. Here the CDR3 reads CSASSQVPWTGPDTQYF. CDR3 coding DNA: TGCAGTGCCAGCAGCCAAGTACCCTGGACCGGTCCAGATACGCAGTATTTT.

V usage is TRBV24-1 and J usage is TRBJ1-2; tentatively, D is TRBD1 (6 bases). Trimming took off 5 bases at V and 4 bases at J, with 16 bases between the two ends. CDR3 length: 15 amino acids. Germline values: CDR1 KGHDR, CDR2 SFDVKD. The CDR3 DNA follows: TGTGCCACCAGTGGAGAGGGCAGGGGCGTCTATGGCTACACCTTC. Its translation is CATSGEGRGVYGYTF.

This clonotype has a count of ten or more. The CDR3 DNA is TGTGCCAGTAGTGGGGACTACGAGCAGTACTTC. Translating gives CASSGDYEQYF. This chain joins TRBV19 and TRBJ2-7; D not certain. The germline gives CDR1 LNHDA, CDR2 SQIVND (reference sequence). CDR3 size: 11 residues. Trimming pared 5 bases from V and 3 bases from J, leaving 5 bases between.

CDR3 coding DNA: TGTGCCAGCAGCTTGGAGCTAGCGGGGGACAATGAGCAGTTCTTC. Translation: CASSLELAGDNEQFF. V usage is TRBV7-2 and J usage is TRBJ2-1, with 10 bases matching TRBD2. The ends lost 3 bases at V and 5 bases at J; junction bases unmatched: 4. Per germline, CDR1 SGHTA and CDR2 FQGNSA. The CDR3 has 15 residues. The full variable domain, its missing parts supplied by reference TRBV7-2 and TRBJ2-1, is GAGVSQSPSNKVTEKGKDVELRCDPISGHTALYWYRQSLGQGLEFLIYFQGNSAPDKSGLPSDRFSAERTGGSVSTLTIQRTQQEDSAVYLCASSLELAGDNEQFFGPGTRLTVL.

The table lists this clonotype with many counts. V and J are TRBV19 and TRBJ1-1; D gene ambiguous. The V gene lost 7 bases and the J gene lost 8 bases, with 20 bases spanning the gap. CDR1 LNHDA and CDR2 SQIVND come from the germline V gene (reference sequence). The CDR3 has 14 amino acids. This CDR3 is CASKVRVARAEAFF. CDR3 DNA: TGTGCCAGTAAGGTGAGGGTTGCGAGGGCAGAAGCTTTCTTT.

This clonotype was found many times. J is TRBJ1-2 and V is TRBV29-1; TRBD1 matches 7 bases. Germline V gene sequence: CDR1 SQVTM, CDR2 ANQGSEA. V gave up 6 bases and J gave up 13 bases; unmatched junction bases: 17. This CDR3 is 13 amino acids long. Here the CDR3 DNA reads TGCAGCGTCGACAGGGCTCTAGAGTCGCAGGGCACCTTC. Its translation: CSVDRALESQGTF.

Notes on this clonotype: This could be a read error, since a much larger clone is one nucleotide away. The rearrangement links TRBV20-1 to TRBJ1-1, with D unresolved. Germline V gene sequence: CDR1 DFQATT, CDR2 SNEGSKA (reference sequence). The CDR3 has 13 residues. V was trimmed by 6 bases and J by 0 bases, leaving 11 bases between them. The CDR3: CSAQAVLNTEAFF. CDR3 nucleotide sequence: TGCAGTGCCCAGGCAGTTTTGAACACTGAAGCTTTCTTT.

As regards this clonotype: Given a much more abundant clone one base away, this may be a read error. No DNA is shown, since the ends of the CDR3 on it are uncertain; the CDR3 is the one TCRdb lists. This chain connects TRBV20-1 to TRBJ1-2; TRBD1 was called by the table and not checked on the DNA. Germline V CDR1 and CDR2: DFQATT, SNEGSKA (reference sequence). Both ends counted, the CDR3 spans 12 residues. The CDR3 is CSAQRDIYGCTF.

This clonotype was seen many times. The chain couples TRBV7-8 to TRBJ1-1, with D perhaps TRBD1 (5 bases). The germline CDR1 and CDR2 sequences are SGHVS and FQNEAQ. The CDR3 is 15 amino acids. Deletions cut 6 bases from V and 5 bases from J, with 19 bases between. The CDR3 DNA follows: TGTGCCAGCAGTTTATCAGGGAGTATGGAAACTGAAGCTTTCTTT. Protein product: CASSLSGSMETEAFF. Full variable domain (missing parts from reference TRBV7-8 and TRBJ1-1): GAGVSQSPRYKVAKRGQDVALRCDPISGHVSLFWYQQALGQGPEFLTYFQNEAQLDKSGLPSDRFFAERPEGSVSTLKIQRTQQEDSAVYLCASSLSGSMETEAFFGQGTRLTVV.

This chain connects TRBV20-1 to TRBJ1-6, with D hard to call. CDR1 and CDR2 (germline): DFQATT, SNEGSKA (reference sequence). This CDR3 contains 15 residues. Trimming cost V 3 bases and J 8 bases, with 17 bases left between them. The CDR3 sequence is CSASIRQVLDSPLHF. DNA for the CDR3: TGCAGTGCTAGTATCCGGCAGGTCCTTGATTCACCCCTCCACTTT.

The sample holds one count of this clonotype. The V call is TRBV25-1, the J call TRBJ2-7, with TRBD2 as a possible D gene (5 bases). The germline V and J ends were trimmed by 6 bases and 5 bases, with 14 bases remaining between them. The CDR3 loop spans 13 amino acids. Germline lookup yields CDR1 MGHDK and CDR2 SYGVNS. CDR3 DNA: TGTGCCAGCAGCATGATCGGAGGTAACGAGCAGTACTTC. Protein product: CASSMIGGNEQYF.

V usage is TRBV5-5 and J usage is TRBJ2-5; D possibly corresponds to TRBD2 (6 bases). The length of the CDR3 is 16 residues. Trimming took 6 bases from V and 5 from J, leaving 23 bases between them. Germline V gene sequence: CDR1 SGHKS, CDR2 YYEKEE (reference sequence). The CDR3 protein is CASIDIMRGRVETQYF. CDR3 coding DNA: TGTGCCAGCATCGACATTATGCGGGGAAGGGTGGAGACCCAGTACTTC.

V is TRBV12-3 or TRBV12-4 and J is TRBJ1-1, with D possibly matching TRBD1 (6 bases). This CDR3 has 15 residues. The V gene lost 5 bases and the J gene lost 6 bases, with 19 bases spanning the gap. CDR3 sequence reads: CASSRLGHLRSEAFF. CDR3 coding DNA: TGTGCCAGCAGTCGCCTGGGACACTTACGGTCTGAAGCTTTCTTT.

In regard to this clonotype: Since no conserved phenylalanine or tryptophan closes the CDR3, a read error is the likely cause. The DNA is left out, because the CDR3 cannot be placed on it with certainty; the CDR3 is given as TCRdb lists it. The rearrangement joins TRBV2 to TRBJ2-5; the tabulated D call, TRBD1, remains unverified against the DNA. Germline loops: CDR1 SNHLY, CDR2 FYNNEI. The CDR3 extends over 9 residues, inclusive of both ends. This CDR3 reads CASSLTRDR.

The rearrangement links TRBV3-1 to TRBJ1-5; 10 bases are shared with TRBD1. CDR1 and CDR2 (germline): LGHDT, YNNKEL (reference sequence). This CDR3 has 14 residues. The V gene end was trimmed by 11 bases and the J gene end by 6 bases; junction bases not matched to a gene: 10. CDR3: CAGSRDRGPQPQHF. The CDR3 coding sequence is TGTGCCGGGTCCCGGGACAGGGGTCCTCAGCCCCAGCATTTT.

The chain is built from TRBV4-1 and TRBJ2-2, with no clear D. The CDR3 totals 14 residues. The V gene lost 10 bases and the J gene lost 2 bases, with 14 bases spanning the gap. Looked up from germline, CDR1 is MGHRA and CDR2 is YSYEKL. CDR3 in amino acids: CATKSGVNTGELFF. The CDR3 coding sequence is TGCGCCACCAAGAGTGGGGTTAACACCGGGGAGCTGTTTTTT.

This sequence joins TRBV15 and TRBJ1-1, with D maybe TRBD1 (5 bases). The CDR3 sequence is 16 residues long. Germline CDR1 reads LNHNV; CDR2 reads YYDKDF (reference sequence). Trimming left V 3 bases short and J 1 base short, with 15 bases between. The DNA of the CDR3 is TGTGCCACCAGCAGCGTGAGGCAGGGAGGGAACACTGAAGCTTTCTTT. Its protein product is CATSSVRQGGNTEAFF.

In the case of this clonotype: One end of the junction does not line up with germline, which may come from a read error. The chain employs TRBV7-9 and TRBJ2-1; 7 nucleotides match TRBD1. CDR1 and CDR2 (germline): SEHNR, FQNEAQ (reference sequence). This CDR3 contains 12 residues. CDR3 amino acids: CASKVTGNEQFF. In nucleotides, the CDR3 is TGTGCAAGCAAAGTGACAGGGAATGAGCAGTTCTTC.

This clonotype was seen only a few times. J is TRBJ2-2 and V is TRBV7-3; D not resolved. Germline-derived CDR1 and CDR2 are SGHTA and FQGTGA. CDR3 size: 15 residues. The V and J ends lost 0 bases and 6 bases respectively, with 11 bases between them. DNA of the CDR3: TGTGCCAGCAGCTTAACTGCGCGGAGCTCCGGGGAGCTGTTTTTT. This codes for CASSLTARSSGELFF.